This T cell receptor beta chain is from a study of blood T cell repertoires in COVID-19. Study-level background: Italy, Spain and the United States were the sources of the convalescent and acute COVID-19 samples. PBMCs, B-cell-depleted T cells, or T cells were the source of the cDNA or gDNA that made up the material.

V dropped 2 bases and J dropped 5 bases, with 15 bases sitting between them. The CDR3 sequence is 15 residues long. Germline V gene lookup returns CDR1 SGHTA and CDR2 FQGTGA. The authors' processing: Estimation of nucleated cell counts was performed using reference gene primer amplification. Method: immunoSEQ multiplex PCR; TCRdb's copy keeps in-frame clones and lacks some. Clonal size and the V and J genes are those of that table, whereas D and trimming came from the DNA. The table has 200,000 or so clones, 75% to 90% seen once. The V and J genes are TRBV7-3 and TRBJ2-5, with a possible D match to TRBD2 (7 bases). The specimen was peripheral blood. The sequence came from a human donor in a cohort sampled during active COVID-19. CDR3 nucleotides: TGTGCCAGCAGCTTAGAACAGGGAGGGGTGGAGACCCAGTACTTC. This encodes CASSLEQGGVETQYF.